The TCR beta chain under discussion was sequenced for a study of CD4 T cells in relation to SARS-CoV-2 and coronaviruses. The table came from immunoSEQ multiplex PCR; TCRdb's copy has only in-frame clones and leaves some out. The sample holds around 24,000 clones, about 82% seen once. Unexposed donor CD4+ T cells date from about 2011-2018, before the COVID-19 pandemic. The cells were cultured for around ten days before CD4+ T cells were isolated. This clone has just one count. The antigen remains undetermined. Sequenced sample: CD4+ T cells from PBMCs, cultured in vitro. The clonotype comes from a human donor in good health.

The CDR3 here is CASSLTSGVLYNEQFF. CDR3 DNA sequence: TGCGCCAGCAGCCTGACTAGCGGGGTCCTCTACAATGAGCAGTTCTTC. The chain combines TRBV5-1 with TRBJ2-1, with 11 bases aligning to TRBD2. CDR1 is SGHRS and CDR2 is YFSETQ in the germline V gene. Trimming took 4 bases from V and 3 from J; bases not matched to a gene: 6. The CDR3 loop spans 16 amino acids.